This TCR beta chain stems from a study of blood T cells in healthy people across ages. General study findings and limits: Long-lived donors exceeded aged donors in naive CD4+ cells and diversity.

The second PCR ran about 6 to 12 cycles with a sample-barcoded 5' primer and J-beta primers. TCRdb analysed the 5' RACE reads with MiXCR anew, one entry per CDR3 protein. The repertoire has 910,000 or so distinct CDR3 sequences, roughly 51% of them found once; the top ten carry about a fifth. Turning to this clonotype: The antigen is not known.

The CDR3 is 14 residues long. Trimming left V 3 bases short and J 7 bases short, with 19 bases between. The germline CDR1 and CDR2 sequences are DFQATT and SNEGSKA (reference sequence). The sequencing sample was made of blood. This receptor was taken from a woman aged 55-69 years in good health. The J gene is TRBJ2-7, the V gene TRBV20-1, with D uncertain. DNA for the CDR3: TGCAGTGCTAGCCGGGTACTCCGCTCGGATGAGCAGTACTTC. Residues: CSASRVLRSDEQYF.